In this sample, the clone carrying this TCR beta chain turned up a few times. Its specificity is unknown. TCRdb re-analysed the 5' RACE reads in MiXCR, keeping a single row per CDR3 protein. The table includes a few hundred thousand distinct CDR3 sequences, about 16% detected once. The data are from a study of CD8 T cells in ankylosing spondylitis. Study-level findings and limits: Within matched ankylosing spondylitis synovial fluid, disease-linked clones were reportedly significantly enriched. A motif of roughly eight highly homologous TCR beta variants was seen as apparently characteristic of ankylosing spondylitis blood.

Looked up from germline, CDR1 is SNHLY and CDR2 is FYNNEI. This CDR3 is 13 amino acids long. With 10 bases removed from V and 7 bases from J, the gap between germline ends came to 17 bases. The sequencing input was blood, either unsorted or a sorted T cell fraction (not recorded which). The chain joins TRBV2 to TRBJ2-1; D unresolved. The clonotype was recovered from a male donor with ankylosing spondylitis. The CDR3 DNA sequence: TGTGCCACCCCGAGTGGGCTTCCAAATGAGCAGTTCTTC. It translates to CATPSGLPNEQFF.